Following are 8 T cell receptor beta chains from one sample sequenced in a study of cytomegalovirus exposure and HLA in healthy donors. In the PCR, 60 Vbeta and 13 Jbeta primers were used. The assay was immunoSEQ multiplex PCR, and TCRdb's table has in-frame clones only and misses some. The table has 100,000 to 150,000 clones, around 82% seen once. The sample consisted of PBMCs. The source of these receptors is a woman between 40 and 55 years old in good health and CMV-seropositive.

The chain has TRBV10-3 and TRBJ1-1, with TRBD1 identical over 9 bases. J was trimmed by 6 bases and V by 4 bases; bases with no gene match: 6. The length of the CDR3 is 14 residues. CDR1 is ENHRY, CDR2 SYGVKD, per germline. The CDR3: CAISAGQGEAEAFF. CDR3 in DNA: TGTGCCATCAGTGCGGGACAGGGAGAGGCTGAAGCTTTCTTT.

The chain has TRBV9 and TRBJ2-3, with TRBD1 matching over 7 bases. J was trimmed by 4 bases and V by 2 bases; bases with no gene match: 7. CDR1 is SGDLS and CDR2 is YYNGEE in the germline V gene. The CDR3 extends over 15 amino acids. Written as DNA, the CDR3 is TGTGCCAGCAGCGTGGAGACAGGGATAGCAGATACGCAGTATTTT. It translates to CASSVETGIADTQYF.

This chain links TRBV5-1 with TRBJ2-7; 7 bases fit TRBD2. CDR1 and CDR2 (germline): SGHRS, YFSETQ. The V and J ends lost 0 bases and 2 bases, in that order; junction bases with no gene match: 11. This CDR3 has 17 amino acids. CDR3 sequence reads: CASSLGSGISGPYEQYF. The CDR3 DNA is TGCGCCAGCAGCTTGGGGTCTGGTATTAGCGGGCCCTACGAGCAGTACTTC.

This sequence joins TRBV19 and TRBJ2-2; D call uncertain. Trimming left V 4 bases short and J 3 bases short, with 12 bases between. The CDR3 is 15 residues long. Germline lookup yields CDR1 LNHDA and CDR2 SQIVND (reference sequence). CDR3 region: CASSNPEAYTGELFF. CDR3 sequence (DNA): TGTGCCAGTAGTAATCCCGAGGCCTACACCGGGGAGCTGTTTTTT.

The genes are TRBV5-1 and TRBJ1-5, with D unclear. This CDR3 is 17 amino acids long. The germline V gene encodes CDR1 SGHRS and CDR2 YFSETQ. Trimming left V 4 bases short and J 1 base short, with 18 bases between. The CDR3 sequence is CASSLSHREPSNQPQHF. In nucleotides, the CDR3 is TGCGCCAGCAGCCTATCCCATCGGGAGCCCAGCAATCAGCCCCAGCATTTT.

The chain links TRBV5-6 to TRBJ2-7; no firm D call. The length of the CDR3 is 15 residues. Trimming removed 0 bases from V and 2 bases from J, with 12 bases in between. Germline CDR1 reads SGHDT; CDR2 reads YYEEEE. The CDR3 nucleotides are TGTGCCAGCAGCTTGGCAGCCAGCGCCACCTACGAGCAGTACTTC. Its translation: CASSLAASATYEQYF.

The chain couples TRBV6-1 to TRBJ2-7, with unresolved D. The length of the CDR3 is 13 residues. Germline V gene sequence: CDR1 MNHNS, CDR2 SASEGT. The ends were cut back, 6 bases at V and 3 bases at J, with 12 bases in the middle. The CDR3 bases are TGTGCCAGCAGCTCACGACACCTCTACGAGCAGTACTTC. Its translation: CASSSRHLYEQYF.

The chain carries TRBV19 and TRBJ2-1, with a possible D match to TRBD2 (6 bases). CDR3 length: 14 residues. The germline gives CDR1 LNHDA, CDR2 SQIVND (reference sequence). The V end lost 5 bases, the J end lost 8 bases, and 16 bases lay between the germline ends. The CDR3: CASSGKAAGYEQFF. The CDR3 DNA sequence: TGTGCCAGTAGTGGGAAGGCGGCGGGGTATGAGCAGTTCTTC.